This TCR beta chain derives from a study of STAT5B mutations in CD4+ large granular lymphocyte leukemia (dated by TCRdb to the early 2020s). Regarding the research as a whole: Among the healthy controls, the CDR3 'QG' motif was associated with a particular HLA allele. The TCRbeta repertoires of CD4+ T-cell large granular lymphocyte leukemia patients were compared with the TCRbeta repertoires of healthy blood donors. The purity of purified fractions was confirmed by flow cytometry on FACSCanto II or FACSVerse to exceed 95% among lymphocytes. The full study reports these points: Compared with healthy CD4+ repertoires, CD4-sorted patient repertoires appeared more clonal, and this difference remained even after the putative leukemic clones were removed. Data were not HLA-matched; higher clonality in CD4+ versus CD8+ T-LGLL could reflect the relatively small sample size. Enrichment of TRBV06-family usage was observed among the top patient clones (8/27) relative to healthy controls (2/35). Main leukemic clonotypes were private to each patient, although less than 30% of the main leukemic clonotypes were found at low frequency in the non-leukemic repertoires of other patients.

The healthy control group was made up of roughly 39 blood donors, and the Finnish Red Cross blood service supplied their buffy coats. All TCR-sequenced material derived from peripheral blood: patient blood samples and healthy donor buffy coats. Ficoll-Hypaque gradient centrifugation was used to isolate peripheral blood mononuclear cells. CD4+ cells were purified magnetically from the buffy coats of healthy controls. The Gentra Puregene Cell and Tissue kit was used for genomic DNA extraction, and quantification was performed on a Qubit 2.0 fluorometer. V is pared back by 3 bases and J by 8 bases, with 20 bases lying between the germline termini. The CDR3 runs 15 residues from the cysteine to the phenylalanine. Only CDR3 DNA is held: 45 bases, read in frame from base 1. Based on the germline V gene, the CDR1 and CDR2 sequences are SGHDT and YYEEEE. The immunoSEQ assay at survey resolution was applied to genomic DNA for sequencing of TCRbeta rearrangements. On the authors' methods: A lowest detectable productive clonotype frequency of 2.59 x 10-5 was observed in the TCR sequencing data. Only productive TCRbeta rearrangements, defined as complete and in-frame sequences, were included in the analyses. The clonality of each sample was calculated as Simpson clonality in the immunoSEQ Analyzer version 3.0. Clones were grouped by frequency into very rare, small, medium, large (1-20%) or hyperexpanded (>20%) categories. OLGA 1.2.3 estimated generation probabilities, VDJtools produced V-gene circos plots, VDJdb was queried for specificities, and GLIPH identified CDR3 motifs. TCRdb provides this immuneACCESS table in a form limited to in-frame rearrangements. Some clones are lacking; in checked studies, under half of them reflect an unresolved V gene, and why the rest are absent is not known. V, J and clone size derive from that table, while D and trimming were established from the DNA sequence. A total of approximately 35,000 clones appear in this sample, around 76% of them only once. The ten top clones hold 6.5% to 9% of the sample.

For this clone: No antigen is known for it. Per-base qualities were not stored, and no clone one base away is much larger.

This sequence uses TRBV5-6 and TRBJ1-2, and the D gene may be TRBD1, 5 bases matching. The sequencing sample was made of CD4+ T cells from blood buffy coats. The TCR sequence derives from a human donor in good health. The nucleotide sequence is TGTGCCAGCAGCTACGACCAAGGCAGGGTAAACGGCTACACCTTC. This codes for CASSYDQGRVNGYTF.